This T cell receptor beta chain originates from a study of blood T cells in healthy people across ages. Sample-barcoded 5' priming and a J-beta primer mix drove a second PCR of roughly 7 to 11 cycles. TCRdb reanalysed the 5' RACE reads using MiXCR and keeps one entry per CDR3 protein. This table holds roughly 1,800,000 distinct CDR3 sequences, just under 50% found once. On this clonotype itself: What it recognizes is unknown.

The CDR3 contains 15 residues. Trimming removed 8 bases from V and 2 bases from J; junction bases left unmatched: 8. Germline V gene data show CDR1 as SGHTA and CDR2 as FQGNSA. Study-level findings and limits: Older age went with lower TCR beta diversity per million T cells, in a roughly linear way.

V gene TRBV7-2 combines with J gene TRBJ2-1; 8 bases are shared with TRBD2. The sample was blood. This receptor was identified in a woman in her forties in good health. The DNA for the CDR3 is TGTGCCAGCGGTCGCTCCGGGGGGGCCTACAATGAGCAGTTCTTC. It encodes CASGRSGGAYNEQFF. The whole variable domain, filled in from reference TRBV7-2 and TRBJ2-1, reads GAGVSQSPSNKVTEKGKDVELRCDPISGHTALYWYRQSLGQGLEFLIYFQGNSAPDKSGLPSDRFSAERTGGSVSTLTIQRTQQEDSAVYLCASGRSGGAYNEQFFGPGTRLTVL.